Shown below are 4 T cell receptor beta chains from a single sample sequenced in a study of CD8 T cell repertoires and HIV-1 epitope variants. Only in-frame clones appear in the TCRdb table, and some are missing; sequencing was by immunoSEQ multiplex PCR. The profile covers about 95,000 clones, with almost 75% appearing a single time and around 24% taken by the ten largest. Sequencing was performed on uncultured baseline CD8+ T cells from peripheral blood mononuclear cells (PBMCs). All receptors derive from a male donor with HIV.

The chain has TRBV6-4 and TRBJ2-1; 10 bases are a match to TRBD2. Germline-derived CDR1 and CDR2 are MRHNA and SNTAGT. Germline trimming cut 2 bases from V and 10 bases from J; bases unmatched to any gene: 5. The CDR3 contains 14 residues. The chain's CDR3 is CASSDTSGVGEQFF. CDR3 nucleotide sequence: TGTGCCAGCAGTGACACTAGCGGGGTTGGGGAGCAGTTCTTC.

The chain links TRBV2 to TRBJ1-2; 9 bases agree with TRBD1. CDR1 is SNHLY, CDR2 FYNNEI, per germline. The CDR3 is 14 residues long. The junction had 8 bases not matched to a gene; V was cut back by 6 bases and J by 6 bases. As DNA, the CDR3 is TGTGCCAGCAGGGGGACAGGGCGTGGGGATGGCTACACCTTC. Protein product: CASRGTGRGDGYTF.

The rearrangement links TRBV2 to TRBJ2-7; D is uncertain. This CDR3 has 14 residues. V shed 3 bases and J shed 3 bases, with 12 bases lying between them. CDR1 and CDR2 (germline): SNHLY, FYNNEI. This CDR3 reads CASSDPRAHYEQYF. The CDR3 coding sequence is TGTGCCAGCAGTGACCCTCGGGCCCACTACGAGCAGTACTTC.

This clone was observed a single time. Here the CDR3 DNA reads TGTGCCAGCAGTTACTGGGGACTGAACTACGAGCAGTACTTC. Translating gives CASSYWGLNYEQYF. V gene TRBV6-6 combines with J gene TRBJ2-7, with a possible D match to TRBD2 (6 bases). With 1 base removed from V and 3 bases from J, the gap between germline ends came to 10 bases. There are 14 residues in the CDR3. Germline values: CDR1 MNHNY, CDR2 SVGAGI (reference sequence).